This T cell receptor (beta chain) was obtained from a study of shared clonotypes between healthy human individuals (dated by TCRdb to about 2020). Concerning the study at large: Three men and a couple of women, aged 18 to 49 years, made up the cohort. For each donor, CD4 naive and CD4 memory were each given three plates, CD8 naive was given two plates, and CD8 memory was given one plate. To estimate repertoire size and how much clonotype sharing occurs between individuals, the study deeply sequenced the blood TCR repertoires of about five healthy adults. Different laboratories and diverse techniques were used to prepare libraries and sequence TCR repertoires, to increase sequencing depth and limit assay-specific biases. Leukapheresis yielded between about 0.85 and 9.5 billion PBMCs per donor. On the study overall, not on this receptor specifically: Higher generation probabilities were observed for clonotypes shared by all four sorted-subset donors than for non-shared clonotypes. Pairwise subsampling led to the expectation that sequencing depth would affect the degree of clonotype sharing among donors. When several donors were compared, the shared fraction of clonotypes was 5% to 6.5% for naive CD4, 3.5% to 4% for naive CD8, 2% to 2.5% for memory CD4, and 0.35% to 0.4% for memory CD8. Even with the large sequencing depth, rarefaction of the sorted-subset datasets indicated that sequencing was incomplete. Sampling was restricted to blood, and TCR repertoires in tissue are likely to differ from TCR repertoires in blood. Naive subsets generally had larger estimated clonotype richness than memory subsets did. Because the study included a small number of donors, the genetic and exposure-history diversity represented was limited.

Comment on this clone: Its antigen remains unidentified. No base quality values were provided; no much bigger clone lies one nucleotide off.

The CDR3 runs 16 residues from the cysteine to the phenylalanine. The entry retains the CDR3 DNA only, 48 bases that are in frame from base 1. Per the germline V gene, MNHNS is the CDR1 and SASEGT is the CDR2. V drops 2 bases and J drops 0 bases, leaving 11 bases in between. Using the deep immunoSEQ assay, TCR CDR3 regions were amplified from genomic DNA by multiplex PCR. For each cell subset, the extracted genomic DNA was distributed evenly across all wells of several immunoSEQ 96-well plates, and each plate served as one replicate. For sorted subsets, roughly 0.2 ug genomic DNA, equal to tens of thousands of T cell genomes, was loaded into each replicate PCR. Purified libraries were measured with a Qubit 3.0 fluorometer, size-checked on a Bioanalyzer 2100, and measured again with the KAPA Library Quantification kit. Every immunoSEQ 96-well plate was sequenced on a dedicated single-read 150-cycle Illumina NextSeq 550 flow cell. As for the original processing: Because the immunoSEQ output held only junctional sequences and lacked quality scores, the filtering could not match the filtering applied to full-length reads. Sequences were annotated with PyIR, a Python wrapper for IgBLAST v1.9, using IMGT germline references to assign V/J genes and CDR3. Reads with weak V/J assignments (E-value above 1e-6), missing CDR3, stop codons, out-of-frame junctions, or ambiguous translated residues were removed. A V3J clonotype was defined by an identical inferred V gene, J gene, and CDR3 amino acid sequence. Percentage overlap between repertoires was computed as shared unique clonotypes divided by the size of the smaller repertoire. Richness of each repertoire was evaluated using RTK rarefaction, the Chao1 estimator, and Recon v2.1 estimates of unobserved clonotypes. Generation probabilities for all TCRbeta clonotypes obtained by the gDNA method from a few donors were computed using OLGA. Here the immuneACCESS table is served through TCRdb, limited to in-frame sequences with V and J called. Missing clones are a known gap in these copies; in checked studies unresolved V genes cover under half, and the rest lacks a known reason. That table furnishes V, J and clone size, whereas the DNA furnished D and trimming. The table for this sample lists 2.5 million or so clones; more than 90% of them were counted only once. Roughly 0.13% of the sample rests with the top ten.

Healthy HIV-negative adults with no recently reported acute infections or vaccinations were included as donors. Only Caucasian adults living in Nashville, Tennessee, USA were represented among the donors. CD4+ T cells were enriched by magnetic negative selection, after which naive cells were positively selected on CD45RA and the negative fraction was taken as the memory subset. Blood was collected by leukapheresis, and PBMCs were isolated by Ficoll-Histopaque density gradient centrifugation and then cryopreserved in liquid nitrogen vapor phase. Purity and quantity of every magnetically sorted T cell population were checked by analytical flow cytometry. Genomic DNA was isolated from each sorted fraction and quantified by UV absorbance on a Nanodrop 2000c.

This chain joins TRBV6-1 to TRBJ2-4; D gene: possibly TRBD2, on 5 matching bases. The TCR comes from a man aged 18 to 29 in good health. The sequenced sample consisted of naive CD4+ T cells sorted from blood. The cell subset or site label corresponds to: CD45RA+ positively selected. This receptor has the CDR3 CASSERMDLAKNIQYF. The DNA sequence is given as TGTGCCAGCAGTGAAAGAATGGACTTAGCCAAAAACATTCAGTACTTC.